The 2 T cell receptor beta chains below all came from one sample that was sequenced in a study of cytomegalovirus exposure and HLA in healthy donors. Primers included in the PCR were 60 Vbeta and 13 Jbeta primers. TCRdb's copy holds only in-frame clones and misses some; the assay was immunoSEQ multiplex PCR. This table holds some 140,000 clones, 60% to 80% found once. The sequenced material came from PBMCs. These receptor sequences come from a man younger than 45 in good health and CMV-seropositive.

This rearrangement joins TRBV28 to TRBJ2-5; 13 bases are shared with TRBD2. V shed 5 bases and J 2 bases; nucleotides not matched to a gene: 11. CDR3 length: 18 amino acids. Looked up from germline, CDR1 is MDHEN and CDR2 is SYDVKM. CDR3 in amino acids: CASSQMTSGRLGQETQYF. The CDR3 DNA reads as TGTGCCAGCAGTCAAATGACTAGCGGGAGGCTCGGTCAAGAGACCCAGTACTTC.

Regarding this clone: This likely traces to a read error, being one base from a far larger clone. Other nucleotide sequences in the sample specify the same CDR3. The chain has TRBV11-2 and TRBJ1-1, with a weak D call TRBD1 (6 bases). CDR1 is SGHAT and CDR2 is FQNNGV in the germline V gene. Trimming pared 3 bases from V and 0 bases from J, leaving 8 bases between. The CDR3 is made up of 14 amino acids. The CDR3 loop is CASSFGQLNTEAFF. CDR3 in DNA: TGTGCCAGCAGCTTCGGACAGTTGAACACTGAAGCTTTCTTT.